This T cell receptor beta chain was recorded in a study of T cell responses to AZD1222 COVID-19 vaccine. Study-level points and caveats: Recipients of two AZD1222 doses showed rising Spike-specific TCR breadth and depth. Researchers took repertoire samples only after the peak T cell response had come. Seropositive AZD1222 recipients at baseline numbered only five or six.

As regards this clone: Antigen unknown.

CDR1 is MNHNY and CDR2 is SVGAGI in the germline V gene (reference sequence). With 1 base removed from V and 7 bases from J, the gap between germline ends came to 13 bases. CDR3 length: 14 amino acids. Clones were sequenced by immunoSEQ multiplex PCR, and TCRdb holds only the in-frame ones, with some missing. The data contain about 140,000 clones, roughly 90% of them singletons. Samples with a second dose at about 4 or about 12 weeks were pooled together. The TCR originated in an adult who received the AZD1222 COVID-19 vaccine. The V gene is TRBV6-6, the J gene TRBJ1-2, with D perhaps TRBD1 (6 bases). This material consisted of peripheral blood, taken 28 days after the second AZD1222 dose. The CDR3 sequence: CASSYLDSGLGYTF. CDR3 nucleotides: TGTGCCAGCAGTTACTTGGACAGCGGGCTTGGCTACACCTTC.